This T cell receptor (beta chain) was recovered during a study of blood T cell repertoires in COVID-19. Data came from immunoSEQ multiplex PCR; TCRdb stores just in-frame clones and leaves some out. There are approximately 230,000 clones in the sample; roughly nine tenths occur only once, and around 6% lies in the top ten. This clone was found once. Recruits, aged roughly 18 to 90 years, lived in 24 US areas. The source is a woman in her twenties or thirties with acute COVID-19. Material: PBMCs or T cells enriched from blood (not recorded which).

This chain's CDR3 is CASLYRVMATEAFF. For the CDR3, the DNA is TGTGCCAGCCTATACAGGGTCATGGCAACTGAAGCTTTCTTT. The chain links TRBV18 to TRBJ1-1, with TRBD1 as a possible D gene (6 bases). CDR1 and CDR2 from the germline V gene are KGHSH and LQKENI. Between the trimmed V and J ends, which lost 8 bases and 5 bases, there was a span of 18 bases. This CDR3 is 14 amino acids long. The entire variable domain, with the rest obtained from reference TRBV18 and TRBJ1-1, is as follows: NAGVMQNPRHLVRRRGQEARLRCSPMKGHSHVYWYRQLPEEGLKFMVYLQKENIIDESGMPKERFSAEFPKEGPSILRIQQVVRGDSAAYFCASLYRVMATEAFFGQGTRLTVV.